One and the same sample provided the 14 T cell receptor beta chains below, sequenced in a study of Graves' ophthalmopathy and Graves' hyperthyroidism (dated by TCRdb to between 2017 and 2018). Instrument on record: Illumina HiSeq 2000. For repertoire sequencing, the TCR beta CDR3 regions were amplified from RNA transcripts. The first round of RT-PCR was done with HTBI primers and the Qiagen OneStep RT-PCR kit, and was followed by a second round of multiplex PCR, then size selection and purification. TCRdb's own reprocessing of the public reads used fastp at Q25 and MiXCR and kept productive beta chains. One record per CDR3 amino acid sequence lists the most common genes and DNA. For this sample the table gives approximately 330,000 distinct CDR3 sequences, of which about 17% were detected only once. Approximately 13% of the sample is taken by the ten largest. The sequenced sample consisted of peripheral blood. These receptors were obtained from an adult man with Graves' ophthalmopathy.

This chain uses TRBV7-3 with TRBJ1-1, with D possibly matching TRBD1 (5 bases). The V gene lost 5 bases and the J gene lost 2 bases, with 15 bases spanning the gap. This CDR3 comprises 15 residues. Germline V gene sequence: CDR1 SGHTA, CDR2 FQGTGA. Here the CDR3 DNA reads TGTGCCAGCAGCATAAGGTCCAGGGCTAACACTGAAGCTTTCTTT. This translates into CASSIRSRANTEAFF.

On this clonotype: A read error may explain this, as a much larger clone is one base away. The chain is built from TRBV5-4 and TRBJ1-5; the D is unclear. The CDR3 has 16 amino acids. Looked up from germline, CDR1 is SGHNT and CDR2 is YYREEE (reference sequence). Here the CDR3 DNA reads TGTGCCAGCAGCCTGCGTACCCCTAATCGCAATCAGCCCCAGCGTTTT. It codes for CASSLRTPNRNQPQRF.

This clonotype was seen repeatedly, ten times or more. The chain combines TRBV5-1 with TRBJ2-7; 10 positions match TRBD1. The CDR3 consists of 15 residues. Trimming removed 0 bases from V and 5 bases from J; junction bases left unmatched: 5. Looked up from germline, CDR1 is SGHRS and CDR2 is YFSETQ. This CDR3 reads CASSLAGGQGDEQYF. CDR3 in DNA: TGCGCCAGCAGCTTGGCCGGTGGACAGGGGGACGAGCAGTACTTC.

The rearrangement joins TRBV12-3 or TRBV12-4 to TRBJ2-6, with D perhaps being TRBD1 or TRBD2 (5 bases each). This CDR3 contains 16 residues. Trimming removed 3 bases at V and 4 bases at J, with 13 bases between. CDR3 sequence (DNA): TGTGCCAGCAGTTTTTCATCGGGGCCCGGGGCCAACGTCCTGACTTTC. This codes for CASSFSSGPGANVLTF.

This chain joins TRBV12-5 and TRBJ1-1; TRBD1 aligns across 7 bases. V was pared by 8 bases and J by 2 bases, with 11 bases of the junction left unmatched. The CDR3 is 15 residues long. CDR1 and CDR2 (germline): LGHNT, FRNRAP. In DNA form, the CDR3 reads TGTGCTAGTTCTCAGGGGGTCCGAGTAAACACTGAAGCTTTCTTT. Translated: CASSQGVRVNTEAFF.

This clonotype has a count of ten or more. The chain combines TRBV11-3 with TRBJ2-2; D gene uncertain. Germline V gene lookup returns CDR1 SGHNT and CDR2 YENEEA. V lost 5 bases and J 5 bases, leaving 9 bases between the germline ends. CDR3 length: 13 amino acids. CDR3 DNA sequence: TGTGCCAGCAGCAAAGGACCTACCGGGGAGCTGTTTTTT. Translated: CASSKGPTGELFF.

The CDR3 protein is CASSLTQGKERVTQYF. The CDR3, as DNA: TGTGCCAGCAGTTTAACCCAGGGCAAGGAGAGGGTGACCCAGTACTTC. The chain carries TRBV28 and TRBJ2-5; D possibly uses TRBD1 or TRBD2 (5 bases each). The CDR3 has 16 residues. V was cut by 2 bases and J by 7 bases, with 20 bases left in between. Germline V CDR1 and CDR2: MDHEN, SYDVKM.

This clonotype has ten or more counts. This chain connects TRBV5-1 to TRBJ1-6, with D hard to call. Germline loops: CDR1 SGHRS, CDR2 YFSETQ. This CDR3 contains 13 residues. Trimming cost V 4 bases and J 7 bases, with 9 bases left between them. The CDR3 loop is CASSLQENSPLHF. As DNA, the CDR3 is TGCGCCAGCAGCCTTCAGGAGAATTCACCCCTCCACTTT.

This clonotype was detected many times. V is TRBV12-3 or TRBV12-4 and J is TRBJ2-5; possible D gene TRBD1, 5 bases. This CDR3 has 16 amino acids. The ends were cut back, 4 bases at V and 2 bases at J, with 17 bases in the middle. The CDR3 DNA is TGTGCCAGCAGTTCCGTGACAGCAACACCTCAAGAGACCCAGTACTTC. It yields the protein CASSSVTATPQETQYF.

This clonotype has more than one count but fewer than ten. At one end, the junction sequence differs from germline, possibly due to a read error. The V call is TRBV20-1, the J call TRBJ2-2; TRBD2 matches 7 bases. Germline V gene sequence: CDR1 DFQATT, CDR2 SNEGSKA (reference sequence). CDR3 length equals 15 residues. CDR3 amino acids: CSAAGTIGETGELSF. The DNA of the CDR3 is TGCAGTGCGGCGGGGACTATCGGAGAAACCGGGGAGCTGTCTTTT.

This clonotype appeared many times. The chain is built from TRBV6-5 and TRBJ2-7; D call uncertain. Germline CDR1 and CDR2: MNHEY and SVGAGI. The V gene lost 4 bases and the J gene lost 0 bases, with 19 bases spanning the gap. The CDR3 contains 17 residues. The CDR3 is CASSSSKDLGYSYEQYF. In nucleotides, the CDR3 is TGTGCCAGCAGTTCCTCTAAAGACTTAGGGTACTCCTACGAGCAGTACTTC.

In its sample, this clonotype was seen many times. This chain joins TRBV20-1 and TRBJ2-7; 11 bases map to TRBD1. The ends lost 3 bases at V and 5 bases at J; junction bases unmatched: 9. Germline V CDR1 and CDR2: DFQATT, SNEGSKA (reference sequence). This CDR3 is 15 amino acids long. This CDR3 reads CSASYRDRGLDEQYF. DNA of the CDR3: TGCAGTGCTAGTTATAGGGACAGGGGGTTGGACGAGCAGTACTTC.

The chain combines TRBV6-1 with TRBJ2-7; TRBD2 agrees at 14 bases. The J call may be incorrect, as the DNA end agrees better with TRBJ2-5. The CDR3 is made up of 16 amino acids. Germline CDR1 and CDR2: MNHNS and SASEGT. Here the CDR3 reads CASSAGTSGRWETQYF. The CDR3 coding sequence is TGTGCCAGCAGTGCCGGGACTAGCGGGAGATGGGAGACCCAGTACTTC.

This clonotype was detected ten times or more. The chain couples TRBV20-1 to TRBJ2-7, with 7 bases matching TRBD1. Germline lookup yields CDR1 DFQATT and CDR2 SNEGSKA (reference sequence). This CDR3 is built from 11 residues. Losses at the gene ends were 5 bases for V and 4 bases for J; bases not matched to a gene: 2. CDR3 coding DNA: TGCAGTGCTCACAGGGGTTACGAGCAGTACTTC. It encodes CSAHRGYEQYF.